This is a list of T cell receptor beta chains from one sample in a study of shared clonotypes between healthy human individuals. Sequenced by immunoSEQ multiplex PCR; TCRdb stores in-frame clones only, minus some. The sample lists roughly 1,800,000 clones; roughly 95% were seen once. The specimen sequenced was naive CD8+ T cells sorted from blood. The receptors here all came from a man between 18 and 35 years old in good health. CDR3s include the opening cysteine and the closing phenylalanine or tryptophan. A D gene is named only where the DNA matches it firmly. Expanded clones are given a class, and other clones once, few, many or no size at all.

CDR3aa | CDR3nt | v_gene | abundance | d_gene | j_gene
CASSLSEDSYEQYF | TGTGCCAGCAGTTTATCGGAAGATTCCTACGAGCAGTACTTC | TRBV27 | NA | NA | TRBJ2-7
CASSFSRGALSYEQYF | TGTGCCAGCAGCTTCTCTCGGGGGGCCCTGTCATACGAGCAGTACTTC | TRBV5-6 | NA | NA | TRBJ2-7
CASSSRGGYQPQHF | TGTGCCAGCAGCTCGAGAGGGGGGTATCAGCCCCAGCATTTT | TRBV5-4 | NA | NA | TRBJ1-5
CASSYSGTPSYGYTF | TGTGCCAGCAGTTACTCAGGGACCCCTAGCTATGGCTACACCTTC | TRBV6-5 | NA | NA | TRBJ1-2
CASSLAPEGTDTQYF | TGTGCCAGCAGTTTAGCGCCAGAAGGGACAGATACGCAGTATTTT | TRBV27 | NA | NA | TRBJ2-3
CASSLGTGGSDTQYF | TGCGCCAGCAGCTTAGGGACAGGGGGTTCAGATACGCAGTATTTT | TRBV5-1 | once | TRBD1 | TRBJ2-3
CASSYSRGSGNTIYF | TGTGCCAGCAGTTACTCTCGGGGTTCTGGAAACACCATATATTTT | TRBV6-5 | NA | NA | TRBJ1-3
CASSGSGTGTHEQYF | TGTGCCAGCAGCGGATCCGGGACAGGGACCCACGAGCAGTACTTC | TRBV13 | NA | TRBD1 | TRBJ2-7
CASSPIAGTEAFF | TGTGCCAGCAGCCCGATTGCGGGCACTGAAGCTTTCTTT | TRBV6-5 | few | NA | TRBJ1-1
CASSAGGSDEQYF | TGTGCCAGCAGTGCAGGGGGCAGCGACGAGCAGTACTTC | TRBV27 | NA | TRBD1 | TRBJ2-7
CASWGRDGNSPLHF | TGTGCCAGCTGGGGAAGGGACGGTAATTCACCCCTCCACTTT | TRBV6-1 | NA | NA | TRBJ1-6
CASSVGSSYNEQFF | TGTGCCAGCAGCGTCGGTAGCTCCTACAATGAGCAGTTCTTC | TRBV6-5 | NA | NA | TRBJ2-1
CASSLGTVSYEQYF | TGTGCCAGCAGTTTAGGGACAGTATCTTACGAGCAGTACTTC | TRBV27 | NA | TRBD1 | TRBJ2-7
CASSYSGDRDSPLHF | TGTGCCAGCAGTTACTCTGGAGACAGGGATTCACCCCTCCACTTT | TRBV6-6 | few | TRBD1 | TRBJ1-6
CASSLNGGHTEAFF | TGTGCCAGCAGTTTAAATGGCGGCCACACTGAAGCTTTCTTT | TRBV27 | NA | NA | TRBJ1-1
CASSLGTEAFF | TGCGCCAGCAGCTTGGGAACTGAAGCTTTCTTT | TRBV5-1 | few | NA | TRBJ1-1
CAISTFGTLDSYEQYF | TGTGCCATCAGTACATTCGGGACTCTCGACTCCTACGAGCAGTACTTC | TRBV10-3 | NA | NA | TRBJ2-7
CASSSDINYGYTF | TGCGCCAGCAGCTCGGACATTAACTATGGCTACACCTTC | TRBV5-1 | NA | NA | TRBJ1-2
CASSPGTGIGETQYF | TGTGCCAGCAGCCCAGGGACAGGGATCGGCGAGACCCAGTACTTC | TRBV7-9 | NA | TRBD1 | TRBJ2-5